This T cell receptor beta chain was sequenced in a study of T cells in Graves' hyperthyroidism and ophthalmopathy. Study outcomes and limitations: Ophthalmopathy, which appeared later, was predicted by the model a median around 6.5 months before onset. Most thyroid clonotypes expanded above 0.001 were also detected in blood.

RNA transcripts gave rise to amplified TCR beta CDR3 regions. The primer set for the first-round RT-PCR of the TCR CDR3 was HTBI. TCRdb re-derived calls from the multiplex PCR reads in MiXCR, one entry per CDR3 protein. The repertoire holds nearly 750,000 distinct CDR3 sequences, about a third seen once, with about a third in the top ten. This clonotype was seen many times. The antigen remains undetermined. The junction had 1 base not matched to a gene; V was cut back by 6 bases and J by 2 bases. The CDR3 extends over 14 amino acids. Germline assignment: CDR1 SQVTM and CDR2 ANQGSEA. Absent ophthalmopathy progression within 18 months defined stable Graves' hyperthyroidism. The PBMCs were taken from about 9.7 ml of fresh peripheral blood.

The specimen was blood. This receptor was taken from a woman between 35 and 50 years old with Graves' hyperthyroidism. The chain carries TRBV29-1 and TRBJ2-2; TRBD1 matches at 12 bases. In DNA, the CDR3 is TGCAGCGTGGGGACAGGGGGCAACACCGGGGAGCTGTTTTTT. Translating it yields CSVGTGGNTGELFF.